These 32 T cell receptor beta chains were all obtained from the same sample, sequenced in a study of long-term antiretroviral therapy in people with HIV. This was the immunoSEQ v3.0 assay at survey level. TCRdb's copy holds only in-frame clones and misses some; the assay was immunoSEQ multiplex PCR. The sample records 15,000 to 20,000 clones, 65% to 85% being singletons. Source: unsorted PBMCs, taken 2.3 years after starting antiretroviral therapy. The receptor source for this set is a woman between 35 and 50 years old with HIV.

The chain couples TRBV11-2 to TRBJ1-1; D is unclear. The germline V gene has CDR1 SGHAT and CDR2 FQNNGV. V lost 2 bases, J lost 1 base, and 5 bases lay in between. The length of the CDR3 is 13 residues. CDR3 region: CASSLYENTEAFF. In nucleotides, the CDR3 is TGTGCCAGCAGCTTATACGAGAACACTGAAGCTTTCTTT.

This clone has only a few counts. CDR3 nucleotide sequence: TGTGCCAGCAGTGAAGCGCTGGAGGGGGATACGCAGTATTTT. This codes for CASSEALEGDTQYF. The chain combines TRBV2 with TRBJ2-3; possibly TRBD2 for D (6 bases). The CDR3 length is 14 residues. Germline loops: CDR1 SNHLY, CDR2 FYNNEI. V was trimmed by 0 bases and J by 6 bases, leaving 10 bases between them. Variable domain in full (rest from reference TRBV2 and TRBJ2-3): EPEVTQTPSHQVTQMGQEVILRCVPISNHLYFYWYRQILGQKVEFLVSFYNNEISEKSEIFDDQFSVERPDGSNFTLKIRSTKLEDSAMYFCASSEALEGDTQYFGPGTRLTVL.

The chain recombines TRBV4-2 with TRBJ1-2, with 7 bases identical to TRBD1. J lost 7 bases, V lost 2 bases, and 10 bases had no gene match. The CDR3 is 15 residues long. Germline values: CDR1 LGHNA, CDR2 YNFKEQ. The DNA of the CDR3 is TGTGCCAGCAGCCAAAACGACGGACAGGAGTCTGGCTACACCTTC. This codes for CASSQNDGQESGYTF.

This chain uses TRBV7-8 with TRBJ2-1; weak D call: TRBD2 (7 bases). The CDR3 runs to 17 residues. Germline-derived CDR1 and CDR2 are SGHVS and FQNEAQ. Deletions cut 4 bases from V and 5 bases from J, with 21 bases between. As DNA, the CDR3 is TGTGCCAGCAGCTGGAGCTCGGGGGGCTCTGTGAACAATGAGCAGTTCTTC. This gives the protein CASSWSSGGSVNNEQFF. The whole variable domain, filled in from reference TRBV7-8 and TRBJ2-1, reads GAGVSQSPRYKVAKRGQDVALRCDPISGHVSLFWYQQALGQGPEFLTYFQNEAQLDKSGLPSDRFFAERPEGSVSTLKIQRTQQEDSAVYLCASSWSSGGSVNNEQFFGPGTRLTVL.

The chain recombines TRBV10-3 with TRBJ2-3, with D uncertain. This CDR3 has 13 amino acids. The germline V gene encodes CDR1 ENHRY and CDR2 SYGVKD. Trimming cost V 4 bases and J 4 bases, with 9 bases left between them. DNA of the CDR3: TGTGCCATCAGTGGCCTCCGGTCAGATACGCAGTATTTT. Translating gives CAISGLRSDTQYF.

This clone was counted only a few times. V gene TRBV10-2 combines with J gene TRBJ2-3; TRBD2 is a possible D gene (5 bases). There are 15 residues in the CDR3. Germline assignment: CDR1 WSHSY and CDR2 SAAADI. V was cut by 3 bases and J by 2 bases, with 12 bases left in between. DNA for the CDR3: TGCGCCAGCAGTGACGTTGCGGGTACCACAGATACGCAGTATTTT. It yields the protein CASSDVAGTTDTQYF.

The chain employs TRBV19 and TRBJ2-2; D is unclear. CDR1 is LNHDA, CDR2 SQIVND, per germline (reference sequence). Trimming removed 5 bases from V and 3 bases from J, with 10 bases in between. CDR3 length equals 14 residues. The CDR3 nucleotides read TGTGCCAGTAGTCCCGTAGGGTACACCGGGGAGCTGTTTTTT. Translation: CASSPVGYTGELFF. Full variable domain (remainder filled in from reference TRBV19 and TRBJ2-2): DGGITQSPKYLFRKEGQNVTLSCEQNLNHDAMYWYRQDPGQGLRLIYYSQIVNDFQKGDIAEGYSVSREKKESFPLTVTSAQKNPTAFYLCASSPVGYTGELFFGEGSRLTVL.

V is TRBV27 and J is TRBJ1-2; D unclear. CDR1 is MNHEY, CDR2 SMNVEV, per germline (reference sequence). This CDR3 is 13 amino acids long. Between the trimmed V and J ends, which lost 6 bases and 3 bases, there was a span of 11 bases. The CDR3 DNA is TGTGCCAGCAGCAATTACCCAGACTATGGCTACACCTTC. Translated, it gives CASSNYPDYGYTF.

The chain employs TRBV19 and TRBJ1-1; 10 bases align to TRBD1. CDR1 and CDR2 from the germline V gene are LNHDA and SQIVND (reference sequence). J gave up 0 bases and V 3 bases, and 7 bases lay outside the gene matches. CDR3 size: 17 residues. The CDR3 sequence is CASSIWTGGNLNTEAFF. In DNA form, the CDR3 reads TGTGCCAGTAGTATCTGGACAGGGGGGAACCTGAACACTGAAGCTTTCTTT.

The chain couples TRBV4-2 to TRBJ1-5; 12 positions match TRBD1. This CDR3 is 16 amino acids long. V shed 5 bases, J shed 5 bases, and the junction held 7 bases outside the gene matches. Per germline, CDR1 LGHNA and CDR2 YNFKEQ. The CDR3 sequence: CASSKAGQGAYQPQHF. The CDR3 nucleotides read TGTGCCAGCAGCAAAGCGGGACAGGGGGCATATCAGCCCCAGCATTTT.

V usage is TRBV19 and J usage is TRBJ1-3, with 7 bases identical to TRBD1. The CDR3 is made up of 12 amino acids. Germline assignment: CDR1 LNHDA and CDR2 SQIVND (reference sequence). Trimming removed 6 bases from V and 8 bases from J; junction bases left unmatched: 4. The DNA of the CDR3 is TGTGCCAGTAGCGACAGGGCCGACACCATATATTTT. Translated, it gives CASSDRADTIYF.

This chain joins TRBV27 and TRBJ2-3, with D unclear. Looked up from germline, CDR1 is MNHEY and CDR2 is SMNVEV (reference sequence). This CDR3 is built from 17 residues. V gave up 2 bases and J gave up 2 bases, with 17 bases separating them. The CDR3 coding sequence is TGTGCCAGCAGTTTAATAGCTCCAGGAAGGACCACAGATACGCAGTATTTT. Translation: CASSLIAPGRTTDTQYF.

V usage is TRBV7-2 and J usage is TRBJ1-2; TRBD1 is a possible D gene (6 bases). The V gene lost 6 bases and the J gene lost 6 bases, with 20 bases spanning the gap. The CDR3 has 15 residues. Germline lookup yields CDR1 SGHTA and CDR2 FQGNSA. CDR3 coding DNA: TGTGCCAGCAGACGTCCTTCGGGGGCTTCCCATGGCTACACCTTC. Protein sequence: CASRRPSGASHGYTF.

The V call is TRBV28, the J call TRBJ1-1; D is unresolved. In germline, CDR1 is MDHEN, CDR2 SYDVKM. This CDR3 has 14 amino acids. V shed 2 bases and J shed 3 bases, with 10 bases lying between them. DNA for the CDR3: TGTGCCAGCAGTTTACCGAGGGCCCACACTGAAGCTTTCTTT. This gives the protein CASSLPRAHTEAFF.

CDR3 DNA sequence: TGCGCCAGCAGCTCTAGGACAACGAACACTGAAGCTTTCTTT. This sequence encodes CASSSRTTNTEAFF. The rearrangement joins TRBV5-1 to TRBJ1-1; D might be TRBD1 (5 bases). V lost 3 bases and J lost 1, with 10 bases in between. The CDR3 is 14 residues long. The germline V gene encodes CDR1 SGHRS and CDR2 YFSETQ.

The rearrangement uses TRBV6-5 and TRBJ2-3; D may be TRBD1 (7 bases). The CDR3 sequence is 16 residues long. V was trimmed by 0 bases and J by 1 base, leaving 11 bases between them. Germline CDR1 reads MNHEY; CDR2 reads SVGAGI. The CDR3 DNA reads as TGTGCCAGCAGTTACTCAGGAGGGGGCGGCACAGATACGCAGTATTTT. This sequence encodes CASSYSGGGGTDTQYF.

This clone was found a few times. The chain combines TRBV2 with TRBJ2-3; D is possibly TRBD1 or TRBD2 (6 bases each). The CDR3 sequence is 13 residues long. Germline loops: CDR1 SNHLY, CDR2 FYNNEI. The V end lost 7 bases, the J end lost 9 bases, and 17 bases lay between the germline ends. CDR3 sequence reads: CASIGGTAGTQYF. Here the CDR3 DNA reads TGTGCCAGCATAGGGGGGACTGCCGGCACGCAGTATTTT.

The V and J genes are TRBV29-1 and TRBJ2-3; TRBD2 agrees at 10 bases. J gave up 2 bases and V 3 bases, and 8 bases lay outside the gene matches. The length of the CDR3 is 16 residues. Looked up from germline, CDR1 is SQVTM and CDR2 is ANQGSEA. CDR3 loop: CSVDSRLAGTTDTQYF. The CDR3 nucleotides are TGCAGCGTTGATTCCCGACTAGCGGGCACCACAGATACGCAGTATTTT.

The V call is TRBV27, the J call TRBJ1-6; D perhaps matches TRBD1 (5 bases). Germline V gene lookup returns CDR1 MNHEY and CDR2 SMNVEV (reference sequence). The CDR3 covers 13 residues. The ends were cut back, 4 bases at V and 9 bases at J, with 10 bases in the middle. CDR3 DNA sequence: TGTGCCAGCAGTTACTCTCAGGGTTCACCCCTCCACTTT. Translated: CASSYSQGSPLHF.

By share, this clone ranks as medium-sized. The chain recombines TRBV7-9 with TRBJ1-2, with 8 nucleotides matching TRBD1. The germline V gene has CDR1 SEHNR and CDR2 FQNEAQ (reference sequence). V lost 5 bases, J lost 0 bases, and 5 bases stayed unmatched. CDR3 size: 15 residues. Here the CDR3 DNA reads TGTGCCAGCAGCCCCGGGACAGGATCTAACTATGGCTACACCTTC. Its translation is CASSPGTGSNYGYTF.

This sequence joins TRBV9 and TRBJ1-1, with unresolved D. This CDR3 comprises 13 residues. V lost 0 bases, J lost 2 bases, and 5 bases lay in between. Germline values: CDR1 SGDLS, CDR2 YYNGEE. The CDR3 nucleotides read TGTGCCAGCAGCGTAGCTCCTAACACTGAAGCTTTCTTT. Translation: CASSVAPNTEAFF.

This chain links TRBV25-1 with TRBJ2-5; D not certain. The length of the CDR3 is 16 residues. The germline V gene encodes CDR1 MGHDK and CDR2 SYGVNS. The germline V and J ends were trimmed by 4 bases and 1 base, with 16 bases remaining between them. CDR3 in DNA: TGTGCCAGCAGTGGAATAGGCAAGGGTGTCCAAGAGACCCAGTACTTC. It encodes CASSGIGKGVQETQYF.

The chain couples TRBV2 to TRBJ2-3; D is ambiguous. The CDR3 has 14 amino acids. Trimming took off 4 bases at V and 0 bases at J, with 8 bases between the two ends. Germline CDR1 and CDR2: SNHLY and FYNNEI. CDR3 sequence reads: CASSGTYSTDTQYF. DNA of the CDR3: TGTGCCAGCAGTGGGACCTATAGCACAGATACGCAGTATTTT.

The chain joins TRBV2 to TRBJ1-1; D ambiguous. V dropped 6 bases and J dropped 7 bases, with 9 bases sitting between them. This CDR3 has 11 amino acids. Germline assignment: CDR1 SNHLY and CDR2 FYNNEI. CDR3 in amino acids: CASRDIREAFF. CDR3 sequence (DNA): TGTGCCAGCAGAGACATTCGTGAAGCTTTCTTT.

This chain uses TRBV2 with TRBJ1-1; D is ambiguous. CDR1 is SNHLY, CDR2 FYNNEI, per germline. V was clipped by 6 bases and J by 0 bases, with 8 bases between them. The CDR3 extends over 13 amino acids. This CDR3 reads CASRTFMNTEAFF. In DNA form, the CDR3 reads TGTGCCAGCAGGACATTCATGAACACTGAAGCTTTCTTT.

The J gene is TRBJ2-3, the V gene TRBV30; D may be TRBD1 or TRBD2 (6 bases each). The CDR3 totals 14 residues. CDR1 is GTSNPN and CDR2 is SVGIG in the germline V gene (reference sequence). V was pared by 7 bases and J by 6 bases, with 20 bases between. This CDR3 reads CASDRGLDLDTQYF. In DNA, the CDR3 is TGTGCCTCCGATCGGGGGCTAGATTTGGATACGCAGTATTTT.

The CDR3 here is CASSLVRTNEAFF. The CDR3 nucleotides are TGTGCCAGCAGCTTAGTGAGAACGAATGAAGCTTTCTTT. The gene calls are TRBV11-3 and TRBJ1-1, with D unresolved. The CDR3 consists of 13 residues. Deletions cut 1 base from V and 7 bases from J, with 10 bases between. CDR1 and CDR2 from the germline V gene are SGHNT and YENEEA. The whole variable domain, remainder taken from reference TRBV11-3 and TRBJ1-1, is EAGVVQSPRYKIIEKKQPVAFWCNPISGHNTLYWYLQNLGQGPELLIRYENEEAVDDSQLPKDRFSAERLKGVDSTLKIQPAELGDSAVYLCASSLVRTNEAFFGQGTRLTVV.

This chain joins TRBV14 and TRBJ2-3; D is unresolved. CDR3 size: 14 residues. V was cut by 1 base and J by 0 bases, with 5 bases left in between. Per the germline V gene, CDR1 is SGHDN and CDR2 is FVKESK. This chain's CDR3 is CASSQVTSTDTQYF. DNA for the CDR3: TGTGCCAGCAGCCAAGTAACTAGCACAGATACGCAGTATTTT.

The rearrangement uses TRBV11-3 and TRBJ1-3; no reliable D call. Germline CDR1 is SGHNT and CDR2 is YENEEA. CDR3 length: 14 residues. Trimming removed 5 bases from V and 8 bases from J, with 16 bases in between. The CDR3 loop is CASSPSGIEHTIYF. CDR3 bases: TGTGCCAGCAGCCCCTCCGGCATTGAGCACACCATATATTTT. Together with reference TRBV11-3 and TRBJ1-3, the CDR3 gives the full variable domain: EAGVVQSPRYKIIEKKQPVAFWCNPISGHNTLYWYLQNLGQGPELLIRYENEEAVDDSQLPKDRFSAERLKGVDSTLKIQPAELGDSAVYLCASSPSGIEHTIYFGEGSWLTVV.

In nucleotides, the CDR3 is TGTGCCAGCAGGGCGGGAAGCTCCTACAATGAGCAGTTCTTC. Translation: CASRAGSSYNEQFF. The chain is built from TRBV7-9 and TRBJ2-1; tentatively, D is TRBD2 (6 bases). Between the trimmed V and J ends, which lost 6 bases and 0 bases, there was a span of 9 bases. This CDR3 is built from 14 residues. Germline CDR1 and CDR2: SEHNR and FQNEAQ (reference sequence).

The chain uses TRBV4-3 and TRBJ2-7; D ambiguous. Germline loops: CDR1 LGHNA, CDR2 YSLEER. This CDR3 region has 14 residues. Trimming cost V 0 bases and J 0 bases, with 6 bases left between them. The CDR3 protein is CASSQESSSYEQYF. DNA of the CDR3: TGCGCCAGCAGCCAAGAGTCAAGCTCCTACGAGCAGTACTTC.

The chain links TRBV6-1 to TRBJ2-7; D is undetermined. CDR1 is MNHNS and CDR2 is SASEGT in the germline V gene. CDR3 size: 13 residues. Deletions cut 8 bases from V and 0 bases from J, with 11 bases between. The DNA of the CDR3 is TGTGCCAGCTCAACTCTTACCTCCTACGAGCAGTACTTC. Amino acid sequence: CASSTLTSYEQYF.